Listed below are T cell receptor beta chains from one sample, sequenced in a study of CD8+ T cells in alopecia areata. Assay used: immunoSEQ multiplex PCR; TCRdb lists only in-frame clones, some missing. The sample contains 130,000 or so clones, roughly 57% of which appear only once. The sequenced sample was CD4+ T cells sorted from blood, obtained at week 4, from a patient treated with tofacitinib. Receptors were obtained from a human donor with alopecia areata. The CDR3 runs from the conserved cysteine through the conserved F or W. A D gene is named only where the DNA matches it firmly.

-	15	TRBV25-1	CASSSRGLTQETQYF
-	12	TRBV10-3	CAISERYYEQYF
-	14	TRBV15	CATSSRQSNEKLFF
-	13	TRBV6-6	CASSFRGEETQYF
-	17	TRBV2	CASSGPTGGWKGETQYF
-	15	TRBV7-9	CAIRVWLGNTGELFF
TRBD1	14	TRBV30	CASTGTGTNYGYTF
-	15	TRBV15	CATSRGGLAKNIQYF
-	15	TRBV7-2	CASSSQTRGANVLTF
-	12	TRBV14	CASSQGGPGQYF
TRBD1	18	TRBV4-1	CASSQGSLTGLFRSPLHF
-	15	TRBV2	CASSGKQGSVYEQYF
TRBD2	16	TRBV6-6	CASSYRGGRSNNEQFF
TRBD1	14	TRBV30	CAWRENRGLTEAFF
TRBD2	14	TRBV2	CASSARTSGETQYF
-	17	TRBV4-1	CASSQSSLGLEVYEQYF
-	12	TRBV29-1	CSVAGRNEKLFF
-	17	TRBV9	CASSVSVLGGGFDEQYF
-	16	TRBV19	CASSLSPRAGANVLTF
-	18	TRBV29-1	CSVVGVGGVGALDYGYTF
-	14	TRBV5-1	CASSNGQASGGYTF
TRBD2	14	TRBV30	CAWSVPGGAETQYF
-	15	TRBV10-3	CAISESGLLNTEAFF
TRBD1	15	TRBV10-3	CAISDPGTDSTAQYF
-	12	TRBV30	CAWSFSKDTQYF
-	15	TRBV7-2	CASSLDMSSYNEQFF
TRBD2	14	TRBV4-3	CASSQERRGGEQYF
TRBD2	20	TRBV14	CASSGLVGRGTTFSYNEQFF
TRBD2	15	TRBV5-4	CASSLVPGGVYEQYF
TRBD2	14	TRBV9	CASGTSGTSYEQYF
-	16	TRBV4-2	CASSQEAISYNSPLHF
-	18	TRBV19	CASRRWEPGLENTGELFF
TRBD1	14	TRBV5-1	CASSPTGTQYEQYF
TRBD1	16	TRBV7-8	CASSPRLPGQGYGYTF
-	11	TRBV2	CASSYQETQYF
TRBD1	15	TRBV27	CASSPRQGRIDTQYF
TRBD1	15	TRBV5-1	CASSHPGQTTDTQYF
TRBD2	21	TRBV4-3	CASSQEPHIKGLAGSTDTQYF
-	11	TRBV18	CASSPRETQYF
TRBD1	14	TRBV10-3	CAISRDSANSPLHF
-	11	TRBV29-1	CSVVYSYEQYF
-	14	TRBV2	CASRLHGRDYEQYF
-	16	TRBV9	CASSVGSGASTDTQYF
-	15	TRBV4-1	CASSQDPRPLGEQYF
-	13	TRBV29-1	CSASMGGGQPQHF
-	15	TRBV6-5	CASRIQPSGANVLTF
TRBD1	15	TRBV5-1	CASSSPGQGGTEAFF
TRBD2	14	TRBV6-5	CASSTLAGVETQYF
-	13	TRBV29-1	CSAPGRDGYEQYF
-	13	TRBV29-1	CSVAGGVADTQYF
-	13	TRBV7-9	CASSLGTDYGYTF
-	13	TRBV28	CASSQGIQETQYF
-	16	TRBV5-1	CASSLRQATSTDTQYF
TRBD1	14	TRBV5-1	CASSLTDRETEAFF
-	15	TRBV2	CASSERDYSNQPQHF
-	12	TRBV5-1	CASSTSTGELFF
-	12	TRBV11-2	CASSPTTDTQYF
-	11	TRBV5-1	CASSSAYEQYF
TRBD2	14	TRBV5-1	CASMGTSGSDEQFF
-	14	TRBV5-1	CASSPGERDTEAFF